Below are 7 T cell receptor beta chains sequenced from a single sample in a study of T cell repertoires in cytomegalovirus infection (dated by TCRdb to the late 2010s). No antigen is known for these receptors. For sequencing, an Illumina HiSeq 1500 was employed. TCRdb passed the public sequencing reads through fastp at Q25 and MiXCR, retaining productive beta sequences. Every entry covers one CDR3 protein and lists the most common genes and DNA from its rows. The sample table shows approximately 150,000 distinct CDR3 sequences, and less than 25% are seen once. Of the sample, roughly 27% is held by the ten largest clones. The treatment or condition label for this specimen denotes: in vitro stimulation with specific CMV peptide epitopes to enrich CMV-specific T cells. The source was CD8+ T cells from cultured PBMCs, collected from culture after CMV antigen stimulation. These receptors originate from a human donor in good health (CMV status not recorded). Some clones in this sample may be carry-over from other donors' samples.

The chain joins TRBV6-1 to TRBJ2-1; 9 bases match TRBD1. Germline V gene sequence: CDR1 MNHNS, CDR2 SASEGT. V lost 4 bases to trimming and J lost 3 bases; unmatched junction nucleotides: 10. The CDR3 spans 17 residues. CDR3 DNA: TGTGCCAGCAGTGTGGACAGGGGAGTTTCTCACTACAATGAGCAGTTCTTC. Its translation is CASSVDRGVSHYNEQFF.

This clonotype was picked up a small number of times. The rearrangement links TRBV27 to TRBJ1-6, with TRBD1 identical over 7 bases. The CDR3 runs 14 residues. CDR1 and CDR2 (germline): MNHEY, SMNVEV (reference sequence). V lost 7 bases, J lost 2 bases, and 2 bases stayed unmatched. CDR3 sequence: CASNDRAYNSPLHF. The DNA for the CDR3 is TGTGCCAGCAACGACAGGGCCTATAATTCACCCCTCCACTTT.

The chain couples TRBV7-2 to TRBJ1-5, with D tentatively TRBD1 (5 bases). The ends were cut back, 6 bases at V and 2 bases at J, with 20 bases in the middle. Germline V gene lookup returns CDR1 SGHTA and CDR2 FQGNSA. This CDR3 has 17 amino acids. The CDR3 spells CASSYFDSPAGNQPQHF. The DNA for the CDR3 is TGTGCCAGCAGTTATTTCGACAGTCCCGCTGGCAATCAGCCCCAGCATTTT.

This clonotype was seen a few times. This chain connects TRBV7-2 to TRBJ2-7; 7 bases map to TRBD1. V lost 4 bases and J lost 1; bases outside the gene matches: 4. The CDR3 is made up of 14 amino acids. CDR1 and CDR2 (germline): SGHTA, FQGNSA. The CDR3: CASSSWDSSYEQYF. DNA for the CDR3: TGTGCCAGCAGCTCTTGGGACAGTTCCTACGAGCAGTACTTC.

This clonotype was seen more than once but under ten times. The rearrangement joins TRBV19 to TRBJ1-1, with D hard to call. The CDR3 spans 14 residues. V was shortened by 7 bases and J by 1 base, with 13 bases between the two germline ends. Germline CDR1 LNHDA, CDR2 SQIVND (reference sequence). The CDR3 spells CASNQNGGNTEAFF. The CDR3 coding sequence is TGTGCCAGTAACCAAAACGGAGGGAACACTGAAGCTTTCTTT.

This clonotype has ten or more counts. CDR3 protein: CAISEWDRARDQPQHF. CDR3 in DNA: TGTGCCATCAGTGAGTGGGACAGGGCTCGAGATCAGCCCCAGCATTTT. V and J are TRBV10-3 and TRBJ1-5, with 9 bases lining up with TRBD1. With 1 base clipped from V and 5 bases from J, the junction kept 6 bases outside the gene matches. Looked up from germline, CDR1 is ENHRY and CDR2 is SYGVKD. The CDR3 runs to 16 residues.

This clonotype was detected only once. The chain carries TRBV7-6 and TRBJ2-3; D tentatively fits TRBD1 or TRBD2 (5 bases each). The germline V gene encodes CDR1 SGHVS and CDR2 FNYEAQ. With 5 bases removed from V and 1 base from J, the gap between germline ends came to 22 bases. The CDR3 is 18 residues long. CDR3 nucleotides: TGTGCCAGCAGCGCAGTCTCGGGGCTAGCATCCCGCACAGATACGCAGTATTTT. Translation: CASSAVSGLASRTDTQYF.